This TCR beta chain was profiled in a study of cytomegalovirus exposure and HLA in healthy donors. Across the whole study: About 85 million unique TCRs from HLA-typed donors were held in an early release of data. Study-wide results and limits: Reportedly, cytomegalovirus status was diagnosed with high sensitivity and specificity. In an earlier analysis, most TCR beta V segments were productive about 87% or about 30% of the time.

As concerns this clone: The target antigen is unknown.

The CDR3 is 15 amino acids. V shed 5 bases and J 4 bases; nucleotides not matched to a gene: 5. Germline V lookup: CDR1 SGHTA, CDR2 FQGNSA. A multiplex PCR was run with 60 Vbeta primers and 13 Jbeta primers. Only in-frame clones appear in the TCRdb table, and some are missing; sequencing was by immunoSEQ multiplex PCR. This table holds some 170,000 clones, roughly 80% found once. Sequenced: PBMCs. The sequence derives from a woman aged 45-60 years in good health and CMV-seronegative. This chain joins TRBV7-2 and TRBJ2-3; 11 nucleotides match TRBD1. In DNA form, the CDR3 reads TGTGCCAGCAGCGGGGGACAGGGGGAGGCAGATACGCAGTATTTT. Protein: CASSGGQGEADTQYF.